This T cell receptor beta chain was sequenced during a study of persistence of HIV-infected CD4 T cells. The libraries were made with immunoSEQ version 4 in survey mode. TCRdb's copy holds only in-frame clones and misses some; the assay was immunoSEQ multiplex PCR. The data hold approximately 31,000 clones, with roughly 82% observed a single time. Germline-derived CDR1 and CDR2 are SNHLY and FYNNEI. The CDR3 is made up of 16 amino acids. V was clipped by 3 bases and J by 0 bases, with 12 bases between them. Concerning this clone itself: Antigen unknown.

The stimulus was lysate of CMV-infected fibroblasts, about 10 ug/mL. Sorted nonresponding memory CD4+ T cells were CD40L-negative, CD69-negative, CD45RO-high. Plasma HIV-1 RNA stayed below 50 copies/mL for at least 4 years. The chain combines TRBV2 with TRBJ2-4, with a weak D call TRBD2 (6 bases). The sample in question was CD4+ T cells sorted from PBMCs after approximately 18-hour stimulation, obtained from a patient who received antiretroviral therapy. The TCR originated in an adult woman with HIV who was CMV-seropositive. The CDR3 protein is CASSDAGSKAKNIQYF. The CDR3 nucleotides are TGTGCCAGCAGTGATGCGGGGTCGAAAGCCAAAAACATTCAGTACTTC.